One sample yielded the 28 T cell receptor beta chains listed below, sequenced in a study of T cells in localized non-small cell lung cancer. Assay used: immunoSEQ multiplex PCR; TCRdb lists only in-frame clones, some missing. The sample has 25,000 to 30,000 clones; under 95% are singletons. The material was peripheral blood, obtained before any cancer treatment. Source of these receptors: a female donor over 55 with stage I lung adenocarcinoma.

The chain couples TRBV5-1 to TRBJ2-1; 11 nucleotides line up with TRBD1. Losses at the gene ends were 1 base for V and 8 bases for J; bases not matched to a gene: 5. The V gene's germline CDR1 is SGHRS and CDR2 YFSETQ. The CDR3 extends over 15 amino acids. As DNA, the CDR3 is TGCGCCAGCAGCTTGAGGACAGGGGGCTGGGATGAGCAGTTCTTC. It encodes CASSLRTGGWDEQFF. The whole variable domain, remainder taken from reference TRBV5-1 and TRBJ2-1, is KAGVTQTPRYLIKTRGQQVTLSCSPISGHRSVSWYQQTPGQGLQFLFEYFSETQRNKGNFPGRFSGRQFSNSRSEMNVSTLELGDSALYLCASSLRTGGWDEQFFGPGTRLTVL.

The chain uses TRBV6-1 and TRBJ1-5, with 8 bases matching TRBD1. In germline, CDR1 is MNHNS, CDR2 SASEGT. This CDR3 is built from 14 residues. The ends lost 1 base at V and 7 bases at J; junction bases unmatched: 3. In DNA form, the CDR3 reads TGTGCCAGCAGTGAAGGACAGGGGCAGCAGCCCCAGCATTTT. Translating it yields CASSEGQGQQPQHF.

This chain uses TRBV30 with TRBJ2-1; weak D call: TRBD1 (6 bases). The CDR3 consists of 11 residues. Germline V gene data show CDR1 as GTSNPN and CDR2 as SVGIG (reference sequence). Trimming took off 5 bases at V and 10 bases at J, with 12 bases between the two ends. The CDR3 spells CAWGFGTEQFF. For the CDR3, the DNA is TGTGCCTGGGGCTTCGGGACAGAGCAGTTCTTC.

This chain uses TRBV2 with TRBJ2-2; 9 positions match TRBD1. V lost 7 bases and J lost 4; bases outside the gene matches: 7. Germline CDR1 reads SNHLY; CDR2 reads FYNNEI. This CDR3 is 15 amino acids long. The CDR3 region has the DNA TGTGCCAGCAAGGGGACAGGGCTTACCACCGGGGAGCTGTTTTTT. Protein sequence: CASKGTGLTTGELFF.

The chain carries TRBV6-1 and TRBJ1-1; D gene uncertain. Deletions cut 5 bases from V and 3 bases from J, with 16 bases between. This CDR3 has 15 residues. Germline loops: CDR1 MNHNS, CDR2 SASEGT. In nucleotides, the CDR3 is TGTGCCAGCAGTACAATCGCGACATTAGACACTGAAGCTTTCTTT. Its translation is CASSTIATLDTEAFF.

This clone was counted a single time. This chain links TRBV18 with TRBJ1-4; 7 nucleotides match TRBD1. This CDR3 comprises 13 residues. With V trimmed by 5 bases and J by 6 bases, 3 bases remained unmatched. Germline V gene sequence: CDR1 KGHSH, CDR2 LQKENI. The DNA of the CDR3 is TGTGCCAGCTCAAGGGGGCTCGATGAAAAACTGTTTTTT. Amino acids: CASSRGLDEKLFF.

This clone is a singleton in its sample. The CDR3 DNA reads as TGCAGTGTTGCGGAACGAGATGAGCAGTTCTTC. Protein sequence: CSVAERDEQFF. This rearrangement joins TRBV20-1 to TRBJ2-1; D remains unclear. Germline V lookup: CDR1 DFQATT, CDR2 SNEGSKA (reference sequence). The CDR3 is 11 amino acids. The V and J ends lost 7 bases and 8 bases respectively, with 12 bases between them.

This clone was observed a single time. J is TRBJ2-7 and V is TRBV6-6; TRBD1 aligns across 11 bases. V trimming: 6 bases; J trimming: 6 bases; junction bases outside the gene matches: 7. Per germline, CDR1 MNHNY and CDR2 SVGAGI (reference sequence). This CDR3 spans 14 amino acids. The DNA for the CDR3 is TGTGCCAGCAGCCACGGACAGGGGGCTCGCGAGCAGTACTTC. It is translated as CASSHGQGAREQYF.

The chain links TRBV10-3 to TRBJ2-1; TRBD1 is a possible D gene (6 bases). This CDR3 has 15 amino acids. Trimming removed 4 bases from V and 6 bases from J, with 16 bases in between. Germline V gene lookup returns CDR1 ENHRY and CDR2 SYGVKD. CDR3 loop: CAISARTAIGNEQFF. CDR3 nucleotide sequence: TGTGCCATCAGTGCTAGGACAGCGATAGGCAATGAGCAGTTCTTC.

The CDR3, as DNA: TGTGCCAGTAGTAGTTCAGGGCGCTACGAGCAGTACTTC. This encodes CASSSSGRYEQYF. The V gene is TRBV19, the J gene TRBJ2-7; perhaps TRBD1 as D (5 bases). V was clipped by 4 bases and J by 3 bases, with 10 bases between them. The CDR3 sequence is 13 residues long. In germline, CDR1 is LNHDA, CDR2 SQIVND (reference sequence).

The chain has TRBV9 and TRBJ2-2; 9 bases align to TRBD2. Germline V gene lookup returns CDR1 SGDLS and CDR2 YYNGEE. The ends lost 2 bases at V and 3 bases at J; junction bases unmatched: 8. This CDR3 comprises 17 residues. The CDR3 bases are TGTGCCAGCAGCGTCCGCGGGGGGGCGAGTGACACCGGGGAGCTGTTTTTT. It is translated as CASSVRGGASDTGELFF. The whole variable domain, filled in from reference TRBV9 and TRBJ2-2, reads DSGVTQTPKHLITATGQRVTLRCSPRSGDLSVYWYQQSLDQGLQFLIQYYNGEERAKGNILERFSAQQFPDLHSELNLSSLELGDSALYFCASSVRGGASDTGELFFGEGSRLTVL.

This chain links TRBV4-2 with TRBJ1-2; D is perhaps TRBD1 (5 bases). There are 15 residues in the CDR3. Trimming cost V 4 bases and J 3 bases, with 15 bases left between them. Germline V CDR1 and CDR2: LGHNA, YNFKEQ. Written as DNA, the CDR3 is TGTGCCAGCAGCCCGCTCGGGGACGAAGACTATGGCTACACCTTC. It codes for CASSPLGDEDYGYTF.

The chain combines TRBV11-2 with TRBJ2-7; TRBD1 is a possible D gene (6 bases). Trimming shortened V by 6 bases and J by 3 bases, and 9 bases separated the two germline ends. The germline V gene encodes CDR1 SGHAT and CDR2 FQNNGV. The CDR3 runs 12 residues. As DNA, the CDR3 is TGTGCCAGCAGTAACAGGGTCTACGAGCAGTACTTC. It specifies CASSNRVYEQYF.

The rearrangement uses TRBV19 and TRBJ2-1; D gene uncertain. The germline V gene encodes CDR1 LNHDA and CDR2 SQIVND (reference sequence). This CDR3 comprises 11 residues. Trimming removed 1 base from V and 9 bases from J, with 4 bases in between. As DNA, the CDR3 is TGTGCCAGTAGTATAGTGGGTGAGCAGTTCTTC. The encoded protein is CASSIVGEQFF. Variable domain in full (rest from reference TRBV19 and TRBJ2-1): DGGITQSPKYLFRKEGQNVTLSCEQNLNHDAMYWYRQDPGQGLRLIYYSQIVNDFQKGDIAEGYSVSREKKESFPLTVTSAQKNPTAFYLCASSIVGEQFFGPGTRLTVL.

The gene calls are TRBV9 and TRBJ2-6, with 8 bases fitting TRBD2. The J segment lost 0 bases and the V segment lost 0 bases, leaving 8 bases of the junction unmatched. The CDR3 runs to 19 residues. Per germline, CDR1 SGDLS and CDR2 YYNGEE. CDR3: CASSVEVREGFSGANVLTF. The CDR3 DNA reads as TGTGCCAGCAGCGTAGAGGTTCGGGAGGGATTCTCTGGGGCCAACGTCCTGACTTTC.

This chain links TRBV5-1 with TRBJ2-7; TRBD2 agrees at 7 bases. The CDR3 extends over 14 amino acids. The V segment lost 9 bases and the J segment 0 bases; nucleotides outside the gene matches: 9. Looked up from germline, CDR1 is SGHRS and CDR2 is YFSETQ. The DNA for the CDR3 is TGCGCCACCGCCCGTGGCGGGAGCTCCTACGAGCAGTACTTC. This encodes CATARGGSSYEQYF.

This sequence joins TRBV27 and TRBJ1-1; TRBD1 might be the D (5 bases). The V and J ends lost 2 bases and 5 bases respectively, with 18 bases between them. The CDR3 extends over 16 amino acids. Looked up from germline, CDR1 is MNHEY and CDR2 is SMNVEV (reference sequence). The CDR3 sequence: CASSLRGPQGETEAFF. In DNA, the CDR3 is TGTGCCAGCAGTTTACGGGGCCCGCAAGGTGAAACTGAAGCTTTCTTT.

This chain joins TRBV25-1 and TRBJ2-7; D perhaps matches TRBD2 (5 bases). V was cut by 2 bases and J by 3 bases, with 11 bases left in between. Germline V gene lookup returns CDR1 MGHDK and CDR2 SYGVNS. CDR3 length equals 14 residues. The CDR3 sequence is CASSERGALYEQYF. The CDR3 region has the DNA TGTGCCAGCAGTGAACGGGGAGCCCTCTACGAGCAGTACTTC.

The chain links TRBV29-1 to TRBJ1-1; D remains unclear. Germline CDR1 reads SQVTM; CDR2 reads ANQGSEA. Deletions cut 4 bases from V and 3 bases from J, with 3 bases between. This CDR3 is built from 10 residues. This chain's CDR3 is CSVVDTEAFF. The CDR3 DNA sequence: TGCAGCGTTGTGGACACTGAAGCTTTCTTT. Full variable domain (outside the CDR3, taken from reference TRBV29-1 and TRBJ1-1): SAVISQKPSRDICQRGTSLTIQCQVDSQVTMMFWYRQQPGQSLTLIATANQGSEATYESGFVIDKFPISRPNLTFSTLTVSNMSPEDSSIYLCSVVDTEAFFGQGTRLTVV.

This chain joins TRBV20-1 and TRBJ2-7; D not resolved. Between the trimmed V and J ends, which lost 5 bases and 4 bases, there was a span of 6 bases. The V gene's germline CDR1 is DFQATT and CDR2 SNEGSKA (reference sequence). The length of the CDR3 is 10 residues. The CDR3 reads CSAHYYEQYF. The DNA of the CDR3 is TGCAGTGCTCATTATTACGAGCAGTACTTC.

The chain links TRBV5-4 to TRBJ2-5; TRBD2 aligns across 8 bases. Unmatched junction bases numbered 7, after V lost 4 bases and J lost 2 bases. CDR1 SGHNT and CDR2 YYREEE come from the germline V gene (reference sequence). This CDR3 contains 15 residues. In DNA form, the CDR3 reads TGTGCCAGCAGCCCCGGACTAGCAAGACAAGAGACCCAGTACTTC. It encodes CASSPGLARQETQYF.

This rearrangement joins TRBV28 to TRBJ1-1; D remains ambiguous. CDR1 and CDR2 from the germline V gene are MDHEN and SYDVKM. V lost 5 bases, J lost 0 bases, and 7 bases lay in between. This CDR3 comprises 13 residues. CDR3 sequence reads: CASSSTVNTEAFF. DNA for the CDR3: TGTGCCAGCAGTAGTACAGTGAACACTGAAGCTTTCTTT.

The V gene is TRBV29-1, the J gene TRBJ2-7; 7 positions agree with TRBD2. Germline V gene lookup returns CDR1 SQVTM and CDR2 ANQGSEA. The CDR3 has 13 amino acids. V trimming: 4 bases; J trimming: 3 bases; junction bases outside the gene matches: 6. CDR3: CSVGASGNYEQYF. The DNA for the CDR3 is TGCAGCGTTGGGGCCAGCGGGAACTACGAGCAGTACTTC.

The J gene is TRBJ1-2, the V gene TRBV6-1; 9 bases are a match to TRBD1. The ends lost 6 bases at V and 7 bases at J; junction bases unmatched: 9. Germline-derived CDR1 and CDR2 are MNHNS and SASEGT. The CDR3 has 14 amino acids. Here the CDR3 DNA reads TGTGCCAGCAGGGAAACCGGACAGGGGTTTGGCTACACCTTC. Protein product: CASRETGQGFGYTF.

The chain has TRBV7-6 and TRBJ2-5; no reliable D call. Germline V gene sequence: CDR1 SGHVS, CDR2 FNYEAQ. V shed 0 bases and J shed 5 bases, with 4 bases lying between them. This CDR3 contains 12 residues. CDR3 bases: TGTGCCAGCAGCTTAGCCCGGGAGACCCAGTACTTC. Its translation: CASSLARETQYF. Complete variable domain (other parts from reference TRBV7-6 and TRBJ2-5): GAGVSQSPRYKVTKRGQDVALRCDPISGHVSLYWYRQALGQGPEFLTYFNYEAQQDKSGLPNDRFSAERPEGSISTLTIQRTEQRDSAMYRCASSLARETQYFGPGTRLLVL.

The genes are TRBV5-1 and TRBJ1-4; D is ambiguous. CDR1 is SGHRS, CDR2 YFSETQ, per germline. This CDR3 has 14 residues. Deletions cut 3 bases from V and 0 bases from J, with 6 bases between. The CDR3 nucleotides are TGCGCCAGCAGCTCAGCGGCAACTAATGAAAAACTGTTTTTT. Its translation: CASSSAATNEKLFF. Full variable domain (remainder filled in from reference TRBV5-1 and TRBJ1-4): KAGVTQTPRYLIKTRGQQVTLSCSPISGHRSVSWYQQTPGQGLQFLFEYFSETQRNKGNFPGRFSGRQFSNSRSEMNVSTLELGDSALYLCASSSAATNEKLFFGSGTQLSVL.

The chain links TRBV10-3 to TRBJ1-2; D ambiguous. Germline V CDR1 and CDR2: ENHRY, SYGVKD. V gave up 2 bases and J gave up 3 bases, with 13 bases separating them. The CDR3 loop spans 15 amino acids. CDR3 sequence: CAISEVAAEDYGYTF. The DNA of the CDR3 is TGTGCCATCAGTGAGGTAGCAGCAGAAGACTATGGCTACACCTTC.

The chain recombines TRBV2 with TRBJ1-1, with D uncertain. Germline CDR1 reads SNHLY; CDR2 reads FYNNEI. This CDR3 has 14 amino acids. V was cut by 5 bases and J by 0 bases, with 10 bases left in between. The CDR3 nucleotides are TGTGCCAGCAGTCGCCGGGCCCTGAACACTGAAGCTTTCTTT. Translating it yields CASSRRALNTEAFF.